This is a list of T cell receptor beta chains from one sample in a study of T cell responses to AZD1222 COVID-19 vaccine. Only in-frame clones appear in the TCRdb table, and some are missing; sequencing was by immunoSEQ multiplex PCR. The sample yields 90,000 to 110,000 clones, about 90% seen once. This specimen was peripheral blood, taken 28 days after the second AZD1222 dose. These TCRs come from an adult who received the AZD1222 COVID-19 vaccine. Each CDR3 is given with its conserved first and last residue. D genes are given only for firm matches.

TRBJ2-7 . TRBV4-1 CASSLRVKSGTASYEQYF TGCGCCAGCAGCCTAAGGGTCAAAAGCGGGACAGCCTCCTACGAGCAGTACTTC
TRBJ2-7 . TRBV9 CASSPSGGTYEQYF TGTGCCAGCAGCCCCTCAGGCGGGACCTACGAGCAGTACTTC
TRBJ2-7 TRBD1 TRBV5-4 CASSFDRGSYEQYF TGTGCCAGCAGCTTCGACAGGGGATCCTACGAGCAGTACTTC
TRBJ2-5 . TRBV15 CATSGLRDKGTQYF TGTGCCACCAGCGGACTCCGGGACAAAGGGACCCAGTACTTC
TRBJ2-5 TRBD2 TRBV5-1 CASSPRLAGGQETQYF TGCGCCAGCAGCCCCCGACTAGCGGGAGGGCAAGAGACCCAGTACTTC
TRBJ2-5 TRBD2 TRBV27 CASSTQLGLAGGRETQYF TGTGCCAGCAGTACACAACTCGGACTAGCGGGAGGTCGAGAGACCCAGTACTTC
TRBJ1-2 . TRBV2 CASLRTENYGYTF TGTGCCAGCTTAAGGACAGAAAACTATGGCTACACCTTC
TRBJ1-2 . TRBV30 CAWTFSGHLNYGYTF TGTGCCTGGACCTTCTCGGGACACCTTAACTATGGCTACACCTTC
TRBJ2-1 TRBD2 TRBV19 CASQRLAGGLSSYNEQFF TGTGCCAGTCAAAGACTAGCGGGGGGCCTTAGCTCCTACAATGAGCAGTTCTTC
TRBJ2-5 TRBD2 TRBV7-2 CASSFVGAGVVTETQYF TGTGCCAGCAGCTTCGTCGGGGCGGGGGTAGTTACTGAGACCCAGTACTTC
TRBJ1-2 . TRBV5-1 CASSPGQLRGGYTF TGCGCCAGCAGCCCAGGACAGCTCCGGGGTGGCTACACCTTC
TRBJ1-2 . TRBV28 CASSLPRGNYGYTF TGTGCCAGCAGTTTACCCCGGGGGAACTATGGCTACACCTTC
TRBJ1-6 . TRBV11-1 CASSFAGNFSPLHF TGTGCCAGCAGCTTCGCAGGGAATTTCTCACCCCTCCACTTT
TRBJ1-1 TRBD1 TRBV30 CAWSLIGTVMNTEAFF TGTGCCTGGAGTCTTATCGGGACAGTGATGAACACTGAAGCTTTCTTT
TRBJ2-7 . TRBV21-1 CASSKAGLAGGTLYEQYF TGTGCCAGCAGCAAAGCAGGTCTAGCGGGAGGGACTCTCTACGAGCAGTACTTC
TRBJ2-1 . TRBV5-1 CASTSTAGYNEQFF TGCGCCAGCACGTCAACGGCAGGATACAATGAGCAGTTCTTC
TRBJ2-1 TRBD2 TRBV16 CASSPIGSGTSEDNEQFF TGTGCCAGCAGCCCAATAGGGAGTGGGACTAGCGAGGACAATGAGCAGTTCTTC
TRBJ2-3 TRBD2 TRBV3-1/TRBV3-2 CASSQAGGTRGTDTQYF TGTGCCAGCAGCCAGGCGGGTGGGACTAGGGGCACAGATACGCAGTATTTT
TRBJ2-7 . TRBV6-1 CASSELETGLLHEQYF TGTGCCAGCAGTGAATTAGAGACAGGATTGTTGCACGAGCAGTACTTC
TRBJ2-5 . TRBV21-1 CASTDSGETQYF TGTGCCAGCACAGACTCCGGGGAGACCCAGTACTTC
TRBJ1-5 . TRBV10-3 CAISESWADNQPQHF TGTGCCATCAGTGAGTCTTGGGCGGACAATCAGCCCCAGCATTTT
TRBJ1-2 TRBD1 TRBV7-2 CASSPQGAKYGYTF TGTGCCAGCAGCCCACAGGGGGCGAAGTATGGCTACACCTTC
TRBJ1-1 . TRBV6-5 CASRTSGGQNTEAFF TGTGCCAGCAGGACTTCCGGGGGACAGAACACTGAAGCTTTCTTT
TRBJ1-1 . TRBV7-2 CASSQSVNTEAFF TGTGCCAGCAGCCAATCCGTGAACACTGAAGCTTTCTTT
TRBJ1-1 . TRBV21-1 CASSRRPPETEAFF TGTGCCAGCAGCAGGCGTCCCCCGGAAACTGAAGCTTTCTTT
TRBJ1-1 . TRBV29-1 CSVVLNTEAFF TGCAGCGTCGTATTGAACACTGAAGCTTTCTTT
TRBJ1-6 TRBD1 TRBV4-1 CASSQTTGVRSPLHF TGCGCCAGCAGCCAAACCACAGGGGTAAGGTCACCCCTCCACTTT
TRBJ2-1 TRBD2 TRBV5-6 CASSSGLAGINEQFF TGTGCCAGCAGCTCCGGACTAGCGGGAATAAATGAGCAGTTCTTC
TRBJ2-5 TRBD2 TRBV4-3 CASSQRTSGGAGVETQYF TGCGCCAGCAGCCAGAGGACTAGCGGGGGGGCCGGGGTCGAGACCCAGTACTTC
TRBJ2-5 TRBD1 TRBV9 CASSAAGGRETQYF TGTGCCAGCAGCGCAGCAGGGGGTCGGGAGACCCAGTACTTC
TRBJ1-5 . TRBV9 CASSVGSVNQPQHF TGTGCCAGCAGCGTAGGTTCGGTCAATCAGCCCCAGCATTTT
TRBJ2-1 TRBD2 TRBV11-2 CASSSVAGWNEQFF TGTGCCAGCAGCTCCGTAGCGGGTTGGAATGAGCAGTTCTTC
TRBJ2-5 . TRBV7-9 CASSRSQETQYF TGTGCCAGCAGCCGGTCCCAAGAGACCCAGTACTTC
TRBJ1-6 . TRBV20-1 CSASFLGQFNSPLHF TGCAGTGCTAGTTTCCTGGGGCAGTTTAATTCACCCCTCCACTTT
TRBJ2-5 TRBD2 TRBV5-1 CASSLELAGVKTQYF TGCGCCAGCAGCTTGGAACTAGCGGGAGTAAAGACCCAGTACTTC
TRBJ2-1 . TRBV7-9 CASSLLKGPSSYNEQFF TGTGCCAGCAGCCTCCTAAAAGGGCCCAGCTCCTACAATGAGCAGTTCTTC
TRBJ2-1 . TRBV28 CASSPASSYNEQFF TGTGCCAGCAGTCCCGCTAGCTCCTACAATGAGCAGTTCTTC
TRBJ2-7 TRBD2 TRBV6-5 CASRTGTSYEQYF TGTGCCAGCAGAACTGGGACTAGCTACGAGCAGTACTTC
TRBJ1-5 . TRBV19 CASSIPNHPGIQPQHF TGTGCCAGTAGTATCCCGAACCACCCCGGGATTCAGCCCCAGCATTTT
TRBJ1-2 TRBD1 TRBV5-1 CASSLTGGASGYTF TGCGCCAGCAGCTTGACAGGGGGCGCTTCTGGCTACACCTTC
TRBJ2-7 TRBD1 TRBV4-1 CASSVPGQGNEQYF TGCGCCAGCAGCGTCCCGGGACAGGGGAACGAGCAGTACTTC
TRBJ2-3 TRBD2 TRBV9 CASSPSGAGDTQYF TGTGCCAGCAGCCCAAGCGGGGCCGGCGATACGCAGTATTTT
TRBJ1-1 . TRBV30 CAWSEFWAEAFF TGTGCCTGGAGTGAGTTTTGGGCCGAAGCTTTCTTT